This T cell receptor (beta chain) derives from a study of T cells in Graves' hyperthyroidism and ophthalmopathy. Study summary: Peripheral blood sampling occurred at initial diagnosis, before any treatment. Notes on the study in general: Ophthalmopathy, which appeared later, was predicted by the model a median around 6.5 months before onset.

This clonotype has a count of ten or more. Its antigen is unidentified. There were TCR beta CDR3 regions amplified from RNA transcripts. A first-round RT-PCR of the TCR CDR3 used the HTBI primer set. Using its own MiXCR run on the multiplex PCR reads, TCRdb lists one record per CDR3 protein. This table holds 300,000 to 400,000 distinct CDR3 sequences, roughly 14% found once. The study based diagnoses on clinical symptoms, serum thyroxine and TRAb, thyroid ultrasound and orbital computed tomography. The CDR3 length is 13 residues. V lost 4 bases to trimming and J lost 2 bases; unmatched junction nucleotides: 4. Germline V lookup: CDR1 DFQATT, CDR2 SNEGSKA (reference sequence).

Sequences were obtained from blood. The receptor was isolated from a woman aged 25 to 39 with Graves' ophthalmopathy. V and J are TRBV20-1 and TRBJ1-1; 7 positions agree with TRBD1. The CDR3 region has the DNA TGCAGTGCTACCCGGACAGGTAACACTGAAGCTTTCTTT. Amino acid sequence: CSATRTGNTEAFF.